This T cell receptor (beta chain) appears in the sequencing data of a study of blood T cells in healthy people across ages (dated by TCRdb to between 2014 and 2017). Some background on the complete study: Template switching captured roughly one uniquely barcoded TCR beta cDNA molecule per two T cells in model experiments. Donors of different ages were randomly distributed across sequencing lanes to avoid experimental bias. Four age groups were formed from the donors: young (average approximately 17 years), middle-aged (roughly 38), aged (roughly 59) and long-lived (about 80). Age-related changes in TCR beta repertoire diversity were measured in the study by deep sequencing normalized with unique cDNA molecular identifiers. Using the same blood draw, the study looked at two additional independent replicas of 1 million unique cDNA reads for two donors, one aged 18 to 29 and the other aged 80 or older. Broader findings and caveats from the paper: Estimates of total diversity based on one million sequenced T cells were considered lower bounds and underestimates. Observed TCR beta diversity correlated strongly with the percentage of naive T cells measured by flow cytometry. Compared with the aged group, the long-lived group had more naive CD4+ T cells, fewer expanded clones and increased TCR diversity, a pattern suggesting age selection. Because the CMV infection status of the donors was unknown, age-related changes in expanded clonotypes may potentially have been confounded. Because profiling used bulk unsorted PBMCs, naive and antigen-experienced compartments could not be compared conclusively. As age increased, observed TCR beta diversity per million T cells dropped in a roughly linear way, and a significant reduction was already evident by age 40.

The library came from 5' RACE. Sequencer: Illumina HiSeq 2500. A second PCR of about 6 to 12 cycles was performed with a sample-barcoded 5' primer and a J-beta primer mix. A template-switch 5' adaptor carrying 12 random nucleotides introduced a unique molecular identifier onto each TCR beta cDNA molecule. At least 2.5 million CDR3-containing paired-end reads were obtained from each sample. First-strand cDNA was synthesized from all RNA with the Mint cDNA synthesis kit, primed by a TRBC-specific oligonucleotide. All cDNA was treated with uracil-DNA glycosylase and then went through a first 18-cycle PCR with the universal primers M1SS and BC2_uni_R. For the original study's pipeline: Each sample was normalized by randomly selecting 1 million high-quality reads, each carrying a distinct molecular identifier. Reads with shared molecular identifiers were discarded instead of being binned into consensus sequences. CDR3 identification, clonotype clustering and error correction used MiTCR with a Q25 quality threshold and the strictest error-elimination algorithm. A nonparametric unseen species model with Euler transformation was used to estimate a lower bound on total TCR beta diversity. In-frame beta chains were kept once TCRdb had trimmed the public reads at Q25 with fastp and called clones with MiXCR. Every CDR3 protein is listed once, alongside the most common genes and DNA of its rows. TCRdb, not the original authors, processed these V and J calls. This sample holds about 1.1 million distinct CDR3 sequences; 35% to 40% were observed only once. The ten largest make up roughly 13% of the sample.

The donors were about 40 Caucasian individuals from Russia, aged roughly 6 to 100 years, who were systemically healthy. Approximately 9.7 milliliters of peripheral blood were drawn from each donor into EDTA-treated Vacutainer tubes. Ficoll-Paque density-gradient centrifugation was used to isolate PBMCs, with at least 6 million obtained per sample. Total RNA, at least 6 micrograms per sample, was extracted from PBMCs with Trizol reagent. For every donor, flow cytometry on a PBMC aliquot measured the percentage of naive CD45RAhigh/CD27high T cells. The CDR3 holds 12 amino acids from the cysteine to the phenylalanine. CDR3 DNA only is kept here, 36 bases in frame from base 1. Trimming accounts for 4 bases at V and 14 bases at J, while the number of junction bases matched to no gene is 6. For CDR1 and CDR2, the germline V gene (reference sequence) lists DFQATT and SNEGSKA. Comment on this clonotype: Its antigen target is currently unknown. No much larger clone exists at a distance of one base, and base qualities are not known.

Sequenced: blood. The clonotype comes from a man younger than 35 in good health. This chain is built from TRBV20-1 and TRBJ2-1, with 12 junctional bases fitting TRBD2. The CDR3 reads as follows: CSATTSGGLKFF. The nucleotide sequence reads TGCAGTGCTACGACTAGCGGGGGACTTAAGTTCTTC.